This entry lists 21 T cell receptor beta chains sequenced from one sample in a study of blood T cell repertoires in COVID-19. Sequenced by immunoSEQ multiplex PCR; TCRdb stores in-frame clones only, minus some. The sample comprises some 270,000 clones, around 91% of which are singletons, and about 2.1% rests with the top ten. Sequencing input: peripheral blood. These TCRs come from a woman aged 60 to 75 with COVID-19, enrolled during active disease.

V gene TRBV5-4 combines with J gene TRBJ2-7; 7 bases line up with TRBD1. With V trimmed by 2 bases and J by 8 bases, 4 bases remained unmatched. CDR1 SGHNT and CDR2 YYREEE come from the germline V gene (reference sequence). The CDR3 sequence is 12 residues long. The CDR3 loop is CASSFSTGQQYF. The CDR3 DNA sequence: TGTGCCAGCAGCTTCTCGACAGGGCAGCAGTACTTC.

This chain connects TRBV9 to TRBJ2-7; 8 bases are a match to TRBD1. Germline loops: CDR1 SGDLS, CDR2 YYNGEE. Losses at the gene ends were 5 bases for V and 5 bases for J; bases not matched to a gene: 6. This CDR3 is 13 amino acids long. CDR3 region: CASSRTGINEQYF. DNA for the CDR3: TGTGCCAGCAGTCGGACAGGGATTAACGAGCAGTACTTC.

CDR3 loop: CSVMDRVNTEAFF. CDR3 nucleotide sequence: TGCAGCGTGATGGACAGGGTAAACACTGAAGCTTTCTTT. V and J are TRBV29-1 and TRBJ1-1; the match to TRBD1 covers 8 bases. Trimming removed 6 bases from V and 2 bases from J; junction bases left unmatched: 5. This CDR3 is 13 amino acids long. Germline V gene sequence: CDR1 SQVTM, CDR2 ANQGSEA.

V and J are TRBV28 and TRBJ2-3; 12 positions match TRBD2. This CDR3 is built from 15 residues. Looked up from germline, CDR1 is MDHEN and CDR2 is SYDVKM. DNA for the CDR3: TGTGCAGTTGGCAGACTAGCGGGGGAGGCGGGTACGCAGTATTTT. It is translated as CAVGRLAGEAGTQYF.

The chain uses TRBV7-9 and TRBJ1-2; TRBD1 matches 8 bases. Germline CDR1 and CDR2: SEHNR and FQNEAQ (reference sequence). CDR3 size: 16 residues. Losses at the gene ends were 3 bases for V and 5 bases for J; bases not matched to a gene: 11. The CDR3 loop is CASSFPPGRGHYGYTF. Written as DNA, the CDR3 is TGTGCCAGCAGCTTTCCACCGGGCAGGGGGCATTATGGCTACACCTTC.

The rearrangement joins TRBV12-3 or TRBV12-4 to TRBJ1-2; D remains ambiguous. The CDR3 has 13 residues. The V gene lost 3 bases and the J gene lost 4 bases, with 9 bases spanning the gap. DNA of the CDR3: TGTGCCAGCAGTTTGTTAGAAATCTATGGCTACACCTTC. This encodes CASSLLEIYGYTF.

This clone was observed a single time. J is TRBJ2-3 and V is TRBV6-2 or TRBV6-3, with 8 bases fitting TRBD2. The germline gives CDR1 MNHEY, CDR2 SVGEGT. The CDR3 is 16 residues long. V was pared by 0 bases and J by 4 bases, with 6 bases of the junction left unmatched. Here the CDR3 DNA reads TGTGCCAGCAGTTACTCTCGGGGGGGAAGGCCAGATACGCAGTATTTT. Translation gives CASSYSRGGRPDTQYF.

This clone was counted a few times. The J gene is TRBJ2-2, the V gene TRBV4-2, with D tentatively TRBD2 (6 bases). The germline V and J ends were trimmed by 0 bases and 2 bases, with 19 bases remaining between them. The length of the CDR3 is 19 residues. Per germline, CDR1 LGHNA and CDR2 YNFKEQ. Here the CDR3 DNA reads TGTGCCAGCAGCCAAGATAATCTCTTCGGGACTTACAACACCGGGGAGCTGTTTTTT. Translation: CASSQDNLFGTYNTGELFF.

The sample holds one count of this clone. This chain uses TRBV9 with TRBJ1-1, with 8 bases that match TRBD1. The germline V gene has CDR1 SGDLS and CDR2 YYNGEE. The CDR3 runs to 13 residues. V shed 1 base and J 10 bases; nucleotides not matched to a gene: 6. CDR3 amino acids: CASSVNRGDVAFF. Here the CDR3 DNA reads TGTGCCAGCAGCGTAAACAGGGGGGATGTAGCTTTCTTT.

This sequence joins TRBV5-1 and TRBJ1-1; D remains ambiguous. CDR3 length: 12 residues. The germline V gene has CDR1 SGHRS and CDR2 YFSETQ. V was cut by 4 bases and J by 4 bases, with 8 bases left in between. Here the CDR3 DNA reads TGCGCCAGCAGCACGGGTGCCACTGAAGCTTTCTTT. Translated, it gives CASSTGATEAFF.

The chain combines TRBV18 with TRBJ1-1; D is perhaps TRBD1 (5 bases). The CDR3 runs to 13 residues. Germline CDR1 is KGHSH and CDR2 is LQKENI. Trimming shortened V by 2 bases and J by 7 bases, and 11 bases separated the two germline ends. CDR3 loop: CASSPGQGYEAFF. CDR3 DNA sequence: TGTGCCAGCTCACCAGGGCAGGGATATGAAGCTTTCTTT.

This chain links TRBV24-1 with TRBJ2-3; 8 nucleotides agree with TRBD1. The V gene end was trimmed by 2 bases and the J gene end by 3 bases; junction bases not matched to a gene: 9. The CDR3 spans 17 residues. The germline V gene has CDR1 KGHDR and CDR2 SFDVKD. Here the CDR3 DNA reads TGTGCCACCAGTGATTCACGGACAGGGATCCGTACAGATACGCAGTATTTT. Translation: CATSDSRTGIRTDTQYF.

This chain links TRBV4-2 with TRBJ2-1; 7 bases align to TRBD2. The germline gives CDR1 LGHNA, CDR2 YNFKEQ. The CDR3 is 17 amino acids. J gave up 0 bases and V 4 bases, and 9 bases lay outside the gene matches. The CDR3 reads CASSPPLRGGSYNEQFF. Here the CDR3 DNA reads TGTGCCAGCAGCCCTCCCCTCCGCGGGGGCTCCTACAATGAGCAGTTCTTC.

The V call is TRBV7-2, the J call TRBJ2-5; TRBD1 is a possible D gene (5 bases). This CDR3 comprises 15 residues. Trimming took off 1 base at V and 2 bases at J, with 11 bases between the two ends. Germline lookup yields CDR1 SGHTA and CDR2 FQGNSA. The CDR3: CASSLVQGPQETQYF. The CDR3 nucleotides are TGTGCCAGCAGCTTAGTTCAGGGTCCTCAAGAGACCCAGTACTTC.

The chain recombines TRBV7-2 with TRBJ1-1; TRBD1 is a possible D gene (5 bases). The CDR3 has 13 amino acids. Trimming left V 1 base short and J 3 bases short, with 6 bases between. The germline V gene encodes CDR1 SGHTA and CDR2 FQGNSA. The CDR3 nucleotides read TGTGCCAGCAGCTTAGTAGGGGACACTGAAGCTTTCTTT. Protein product: CASSLVGDTEAFF.

This clone came up a few times. The rearrangement links TRBV19 to TRBJ1-5; D may be TRBD1 (6 bases). Trimming took 6 bases from V and 4 from J, leaving 19 bases between them. This CDR3 spans 16 amino acids. Per germline, CDR1 LNHDA and CDR2 SQIVND (reference sequence). In DNA, the CDR3 is TGTGCCAGTAGCATCCCGGGGGGGCTAGGGAATCAGCCCCAGCATTTT. Protein sequence: CASSIPGGLGNQPQHF. Full variable domain (remainder filled in from reference TRBV19 and TRBJ1-5): DGGITQSPKYLFRKEGQNVTLSCEQNLNHDAMYWYRQDPGQGLRLIYYSQIVNDFQKGDIAEGYSVSREKKESFPLTVTSAQKNPTAFYLCASSIPGGLGNQPQHFGDGTRLSIL.

The rearrangement links TRBV11-3 to TRBJ1-2; TRBD1 aligns across 7 bases. CDR3 length: 14 amino acids. The junction had 0 bases not matched to a gene; V was cut back by 0 bases and J by 2 bases. Looked up from germline, CDR1 is SGHNT and CDR2 is YENEEA. Here the CDR3 DNA reads TGTGCCAGCAGCTTAGAGACAGGGAACTATGGCTACACCTTC. Its translation is CASSLETGNYGYTF.

The genes are TRBV18 and TRBJ2-5; tentatively, D is TRBD1 (5 bases). Germline V CDR1 and CDR2: KGHSH, LQKENI. V was cut by 5 bases and J by 0 bases, with 10 bases left in between. The CDR3 is made up of 14 amino acids. The CDR3: CASSTRANQETQYF. As DNA, the CDR3 is TGTGCCAGCTCAACCAGGGCCAACCAAGAGACCCAGTACTTC.

CDR3 sequence reads: CASSNNREQYF. The CDR3 nucleotides read TGTGCCAGCAGCAACAACCGCGAGCAGTACTTC. V and J are TRBV6-5 and TRBJ2-7; the D is unclear. CDR1 and CDR2 from the germline V gene are MNHEY and SVGAGI. V shed 6 bases and J shed 6 bases, with 9 bases lying between them. The CDR3 contains 11 residues.

The rearrangement links TRBV6-5 to TRBJ2-7; 8 bases fit TRBD2. The CDR3 contains 15 residues. After removal of 5 bases from V and 6 bases from J, the junction contained 12 bases not matched to a gene. CDR1 and CDR2 (germline): MNHEY, SVGAGI. This CDR3 is CASSLLGLAPGEQYF. DNA of the CDR3: TGTGCCAGCAGTCTCCTAGGACTAGCTCCGGGCGAGCAGTACTTC.

The J gene is TRBJ2-1, the V gene TRBV19, with TRBD1 matching over 9 bases. The V and J ends lost 6 bases and 2 bases, in that order; junction bases with no gene match: 11. Germline V lookup: CDR1 LNHDA, CDR2 SQIVND (reference sequence). This CDR3 is built from 17 residues. The CDR3 DNA sequence: TGTGCCAGTAGGGGACAGGGCCTCGCATCCGCCTACAATGAGCAGTTCTTC. Translating gives CASRGQGLASAYNEQFF. The whole variable domain, remainder taken from reference TRBV19 and TRBJ2-1, is DGGITQSPKYLFRKEGQNVTLSCEQNLNHDAMYWYRQDPGQGLRLIYYSQIVNDFQKGDIAEGYSVSREKKESFPLTVTSAQKNPTAFYLCASRGQGLASAYNEQFFGPGTRLTVL.